This is a list of T cell receptor beta chains from one sample in a study of CD8 T cells in Susac syndrome. TCRdb reanalysed the immunoSEQ multiplex PCR reads using MiXCR and keeps one entry per CDR3 protein. This table has 56,000 or so distinct CDR3 sequences, more than 85% appearing once. Material: CD8+ T cells from PBMCs. The receptors shown here come from a human donor with Susac syndrome. The CDR3 runs from the conserved cysteine through the conserved F or W.

j_call: TRBJ1-2
v_call: TRBV6-2/TRBV6-3
cdr3_length: 15
cdr3_aa: CASTRDRELNYGYTF

j_call: TRBJ2-3
v_call: TRBV11-2
cdr3_length: 13
cdr3_aa: CASTPLGRDTQYF

j_call: TRBJ1-5
v_call: TRBV4-3
cdr3_length: 15
cdr3_aa: CASSQDRGRSQPQHF

j_call: TRBJ2-2
v_call: TRBV29-1
cdr3_length: 14
cdr3_aa: CSVAGTGRTGELFF

j_call: TRBJ2-3
v_call: TRBV25-1
cdr3_length: 11
cdr3_aa: CASTTADTQYF

j_call: TRBJ2-3
v_call: TRBV12-3/TRBV12-4
cdr3_length: 18
cdr3_aa: CASIEVAGESSSTDTQYF

j_call: TRBJ2-5
v_call: TRBV12-3/TRBV12-4
cdr3_length: 17
cdr3_aa: CASSPGTSGGAGETQYF

j_call: TRBJ2-7
v_call: TRBV12-5
cdr3_length: 12
cdr3_aa: CASGWTAYEQYF

j_call: TRBJ2-1
v_call: TRBV7-3
cdr3_length: 12
cdr3_aa: CASSATGNEQFF

j_call: TRBJ1-1
v_call: TRBV7-8
cdr3_length: 17
cdr3_aa: CASATPPQGVKDTEAFF

j_call: TRBJ2-7
v_call: TRBV4-3
cdr3_length: 14
cdr3_aa: CASSRSLRNYEQYF

j_call: TRBJ2-7
v_call: TRBV18
cdr3_length: 15
cdr3_aa: CASSDWLDGNYEQYF

j_call: TRBJ2-2
v_call: TRBV6-1
cdr3_length: 16
cdr3_aa: CASTYRAGLGTGELFF

j_call: TRBJ1-6
v_call: TRBV4-3
cdr3_length: 15
cdr3_aa: CASSAGTGLNSPLHF

j_call: TRBJ1-5
v_call: TRBV6-4
cdr3_length: 14
cdr3_aa: CATLPGRGNQPQHF

j_call: TRBJ2-3
v_call: TRBV9
cdr3_length: 16
cdr3_aa: CASDRAGGILTDTQYF

j_call: TRBJ1-2
v_call: TRBV5-6
cdr3_length: 16
cdr3_aa: CASSLGPGRGLFGYTF

j_call: TRBJ2-1
v_call: TRBV1
cdr3_length: 12
cdr3_aa: CTSSQEWGEQFF

j_call: TRBJ1-2
v_call: TRBV29-1
cdr3_length: 15
cdr3_aa: CSVEDLQGRLYGYTF

j_call: TRBJ1-2
v_call: TRBV20-1
cdr3_length: 13
cdr3_aa: CSARELSAYGYTF

j_call: TRBJ2-7
v_call: TRBV27
cdr3_length: 15
cdr3_aa: CASGDGGTIPYEQYF

j_call: TRBJ1-2
v_call: TRBV29-1
cdr3_length: 12
cdr3_aa: CSVAGTARGYTF

j_call: TRBJ2-2
v_call: TRBV29-1
cdr3_length: 15
cdr3_aa: CSAFPGVENTGELFF

j_call: TRBJ2-5
v_call: TRBV29-1
cdr3_length: 11
cdr3_aa: CSVNALETQYF

j_call: TRBJ2-7
v_call: TRBV20-1
cdr3_length: 12
cdr3_aa: CSARDQSYEQYF

j_call: TRBJ2-5
v_call: TRBV9
cdr3_length: 14
cdr3_aa: CASSVDQTVETQYF

j_call: TRBJ1-1
v_call: TRBV29-1
cdr3_length: 14
cdr3_aa: CSAAEGRPGTEAFF

j_call: TRBJ1-2
v_call: TRBV6-1
cdr3_length: 14
cdr3_aa: CASSEAGQEVGYTF

j_call: TRBJ2-2
v_call: TRBV30
cdr3_length: 12
cdr3_aa: CAWSVRGGELFF

j_call: TRBJ2-5
v_call: TRBV9
cdr3_length: 17
cdr3_aa: CASSVETSGGLRETQYF

j_call: TRBJ2-1
v_call: TRBV5-6
cdr3_length: 15
cdr3_aa: CASGSGGDSYNEQFF

j_call: TRBJ2-7
v_call: TRBV29-1
cdr3_length: 10
cdr3_aa: CSVGGAEQYF

j_call: TRBJ2-5
v_call: TRBV9
cdr3_length: 13
cdr3_aa: CASSHLREETQYF

j_call: TRBJ2-7
v_call: TRBV13
cdr3_length: 16
cdr3_aa: CASSLDPGTGPDEQYF